This is a list of T cell receptor beta chains from one sample in a study of T cell changes during pregnancy in multiple sclerosis. Clones were read by immunoSEQ multiplex PCR, and TCRdb kept only the in-frame ones, dropping some. The sample lists tens of thousands of clones, 94% occurring once. The source was CD8+ T cells from peripheral blood mononuclear cells, collected before pregnancy. The receptor source for this set is a female donor with multiple sclerosis, enrolled in a pregnancy study. CDR3s include the opening cysteine and the closing phenylalanine or tryptophan. Each record gives: V gene, D gene, J gene, clone size, CDR3 protein, CDR3 DNA. A D gene is named only where the DNA matches it firmly. Only some rows state a clone size, as once, few, many or a class for expanded clones.

TRBV7-6,.,TRBJ2-5,.,CASSSLPETQYF,TGTGCCAGCAGTTCACTTCCAGAGACCCAGTACTTC
TRBV5-6,.,TRBJ2-7,.,CASSLFVPTSLLSEQYF,TGTGCCAGCAGCTTGTTTGTCCCCACTAGCTTGTTATCAGAGCAGTACTTC
TRBV4-1,.,TRBJ2-7,.,CASRGSSYEQYF,TGCGCCAGCAGGGGGAGTTCCTACGAGCAGTACTTC
TRBV19,TRBD1,TRBJ1-1,.,CASKHGTGDTEAFF,TGTGCCAGTAAACACGGGACAGGCGACACTGAAGCTTTCTTT
TRBV5-4,TRBD2,TRBJ2-1,.,CASSQGLAGANTDNEQFF,TGTGCCAGCAGCCAGGGACTAGCGGGAGCCAATACGGACAATGAGCAGTTCTTC
TRBV6-5,.,TRBJ2-1,few,CASSYYRGNNEQFF,TGTGCCAGCAGTTATTACCGGGGGAACAATGAGCAGTTCTTC
TRBV27,.,TRBJ1-1,.,CASSRVGGYTEAFF,TGTGCCAGCAGTCGAGTGGGGGGGTACACTGAAGCTTTCTTT
TRBV4-3,.,TRBJ2-7,.,CASSQDVTGESYEQYF,TGCGCCAGCAGCCAAGACGTAACGGGAGAATCCTACGAGCAGTACTTC
TRBV5-5,TRBD1,TRBJ1-4,.,CASSPDGTGTEKLFF,TGTGCCAGCAGCCCGGACGGGACAGGGACTGAAAAACTGTTTTTT
TRBV5-6,TRBD2,TRBJ2-3,once,CASSGGGTSGNTDTQYF,TGTGCCAGCAGCGGTGGGGGAACTAGCGGGAACACAGATACGCAGTATTTT
TRBV10-1,TRBD1,TRBJ2-5,once,CASSETGTGGETQYF,TGCGCCAGCAGTGAAACCGGGACAGGGGGTGAGACCCAGTACTTC
TRBV7-8,.,TRBJ2-2,.,CASSFRAGVFAGELFF,TGTGCCAGCAGCTTCCGAGCCGGAGTGTTCGCCGGGGAGCTGTTTTTT
TRBV15,TRBD2,TRBJ2-1,.,CATSRGAGGQYNEQFF,TGTGCCACCAGCAGAGGGGCGGGAGGTCAGTACAATGAGCAGTTCTTC
TRBV28,TRBD1,TRBJ2-1,.,CASRGTGIVNEQFF,TGTGCCAGCCGAGGGACAGGGATCGTGAATGAGCAGTTCTTC
TRBV27,.,TRBJ2-7,.,CASSFLLNYRYEQYF,TGTGCCAGCAGTTTCCTCCTAAACTACCGCTACGAGCAGTACTTC
TRBV27,TRBD1,TRBJ2-5,.,CASSPGTGGVETQYF,TGTGCCAGCAGTCCCGGGACAGGGGGCGTGGAGACCCAGTACTTC
TRBV6-1,.,TRBJ1-5,.,CASSEGQSSNQPQHF,TGTGCCAGCAGTGAAGGACAGAGCTCCAATCAGCCCCAGCATTTT
TRBV27,.,TRBJ2-2,.,CASSSLSGNTGELFF,TGTGCCAGCAGTTCGCTCAGCGGTAACACCGGGGAGCTGTTTTTT
TRBV5-6,TRBD2,TRBJ2-7,.,CASSSGLAGVYEQYF,TGTGCCAGCAGCTCGGGACTAGCGGGAGTGTACGAGCAGTACTTC
TRBV11-2,.,TRBJ2-1,.,CASSLEWTDNEQFF,TGTGCCAGCAGCTTAGAATGGACTGACAATGAGCAGTTCTTC
TRBV2,TRBD1,TRBJ2-7,.,CASSMGQGEVIAARYEQYF,TGTGCCAGCAGTATGGGACAGGGCGAAGTGATAGCCGCCCGCTACGAGCAGTACTTC
TRBV27,TRBD2,TRBJ2-1,.,CASSPLAGGPNEQFF,TGTGCCAGCAGTCCCTTAGCGGGAGGGCCCAATGAGCAGTTCTTC
TRBV9,.,TRBJ2-3,.,CASSGGTDTQYF,TGTGCCAGCAGCGGCGGCACAGATACGCAGTATTTT
TRBV27,TRBD1,TRBJ2-7,.,CASRLGQGFSYEQYF,TGTGCCAGCAGACTAGGACAGGGATTCTCCTACGAGCAGTACTTC
TRBV5-1,.,TRBJ1-2,.,CASSLWGGEDGYTF,TGCGCCAGCAGCTTGTGGGGGGGCGAAGATGGCTACACCTTC